A selection of T cell receptor beta chains follows, all from one sample in a study of identical twins. TCRdb itself ran the 5' RACE reads through MiXCR, one entry per CDR3 protein. The table has about 920,000 distinct CDR3 sequences, 12% seen once. These data also featured in a second study, about yellow fever vaccine responses in identical twins.

What was sequenced was PBMCs. These receptors all stem from a woman aged 18-29 years in good health. Each CDR3 is given with its conserved first and last residue. Fields, in order: D gene, clone size, J gene, V gene, CDR3 DNA, CDR3 protein. A D gene is named only where the DNA matches it firmly. Not all rows give a size; the values are once, few, many and, for expanded clones, a class.

>-|few|TRBJ2-3|TRBV7-7
TGTGCCAGCACCATCTGCCCAGATACGCAGTATTTT
CASTICPDTQYF
>-|many|TRBJ2-2|TRBV5-1
TGCGCCAGCAGCTCCGCACTAGGCGGGATCAACACCGGGGAGCTGTTTTTT
CASSSALGGINTGELFF
>-|-|TRBJ2-2|TRBV3-1
TGTGCCAGCAGCCAAGAAGGGCACCTGTGGGCGGGGGCCGACACCGGGGAGCTGTTTTTT
CASSQEGHLWAGADTGELFF
>-|few|TRBJ2-1|TRBV9
TGTGCCAGCAGCGTAGGGAGCGCTGACAATGAGCAGTTCTTC
CASSVGSADNEQFF
>TRBD1|-|TRBJ2-5|TRBV4-1
TGCGCCAGCAGCCACCCCCGGACAGGTTCGGGCCAAGAGACCCAGTACTTC
CASSHPRTGSGQETQYF
>-|many|TRBJ2-1|TRBV5-1
TGCGCCAGCAGCTTGTTTGAGGAGCAGTTCTTC
CASSLFEEQFF
>-|-|TRBJ2-5|TRBV12-3/TRBV12-4
TGTGCCAGCAGTCGTCGGACAGAACTGGAGACCCAGTACTTC
CASSRRTELETQYF
>-|-|TRBJ2-7|TRBV15
TGTGCCACCAGCAGAGATTTTGGGGGGACTCTTACCTACGAGCAGTACTTC
CATSRDFGGTLTYEQYF
>-|few|TRBJ2-6|TRBV6-5
TGTGCCAGCAGTTACTCTGAGGGGTCCGGGGCCAACGTCCTGACTTTC
CASSYSEGSGANVLTF
>TRBD2|many|TRBJ2-1|TRBV12-3/TRBV12-4
TGTGCCAGCTTTTTAACTAGCGGCCCCTACAATGAGCAGTTCTTC
CASFLTSGPYNEQFF
>TRBD1|many|TRBJ1-6|TRBV28
TGTGCCAGCAGTCCCGTGGGACAGGGTAATTCACCCCTCCACTTT
CASSPVGQGNSPLHF
>-|many|TRBJ2-7|TRBV12-3/TRBV12-4
TGTGCCAGCAGTCCCGGTCCTTTGGAGCAGTACTTC
CASSPGPLEQYF
>TRBD1|many|TRBJ1-2|TRBV5-1
TGCGCCAGCAGCTCCCCCGGGACAGGATATGGCTACACCTTC
CASSSPGTGYGYTF
>TRBD1|-|TRBJ1-2|TRBV10-3
TGTGCCATCAGCTCCGGGACAGGGAGCCCATATGGCTACACCTTC
CAISSGTGSPYGYTF